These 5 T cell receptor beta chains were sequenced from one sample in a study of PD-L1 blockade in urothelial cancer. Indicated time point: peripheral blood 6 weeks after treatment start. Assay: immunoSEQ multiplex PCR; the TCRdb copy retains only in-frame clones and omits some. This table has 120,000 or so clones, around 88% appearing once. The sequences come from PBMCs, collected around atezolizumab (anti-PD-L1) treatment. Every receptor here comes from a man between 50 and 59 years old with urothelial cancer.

The CDR3, as DNA: TGTGCCAGCAGCTTGACTAGCGGGAGGGCCTACGAGCAGTACTTC. As protein: CASSLTSGRAYEQYF. V is TRBV11-2 and J is TRBJ2-7; 14 nucleotides agree with TRBD2. This CDR3 comprises 15 residues. In germline, CDR1 is SGHAT, CDR2 FQNNGV. V lost 3 bases to trimming and J lost 2 bases; unmatched junction nucleotides: 0.

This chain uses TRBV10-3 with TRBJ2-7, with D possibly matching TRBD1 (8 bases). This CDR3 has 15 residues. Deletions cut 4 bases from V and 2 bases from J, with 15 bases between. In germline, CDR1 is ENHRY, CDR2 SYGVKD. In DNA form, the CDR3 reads TGTGCCATCAGTGGGGGGGGACAGGCCCCCTACGAGCAGTACTTC. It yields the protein CAISGGGQAPYEQYF.

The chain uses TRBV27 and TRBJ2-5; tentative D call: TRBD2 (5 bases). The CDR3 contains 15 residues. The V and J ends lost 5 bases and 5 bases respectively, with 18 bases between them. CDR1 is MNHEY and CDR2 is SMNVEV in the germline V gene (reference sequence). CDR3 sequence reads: CASSPRRLALETQYF. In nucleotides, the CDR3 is TGTGCCAGCAGTCCGCGGAGGCTAGCCTTGGAGACCCAGTACTTC.

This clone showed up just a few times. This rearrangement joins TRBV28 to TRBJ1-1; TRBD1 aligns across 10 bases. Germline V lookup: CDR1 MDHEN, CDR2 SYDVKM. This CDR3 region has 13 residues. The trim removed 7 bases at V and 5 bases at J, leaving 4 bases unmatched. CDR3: CASTGTGVTEAFF. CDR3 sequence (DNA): TGTGCCAGCACCGGGACAGGGGTTACTGAAGCTTTCTTT.

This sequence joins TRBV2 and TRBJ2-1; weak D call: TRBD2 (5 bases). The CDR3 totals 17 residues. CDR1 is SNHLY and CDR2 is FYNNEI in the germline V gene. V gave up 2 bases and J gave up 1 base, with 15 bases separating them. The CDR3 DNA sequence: TGTGCCAGCAGTGAAACCTCTGACTACACTTCCTACAATGAGCAGTTCTTC. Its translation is CASSETSDYTSYNEQFF.